The 24 T cell receptor beta chains presented below share a single source sample, sequenced in a study of blood T cell repertoires in COVID-19 (dated by TCRdb to between 2020 and 2021). Library method: the immunoSEQ multiplex PCR assay. TCRdb limited this immuneACCESS table to in-frame rearrangements with V and J called. A share of clones is missing; checked studies link under half to unresolved V genes, and the rest is unexplained. Present in this sample are some 160,000 clones, roughly 90% of which were seen just once. Clones ranked in the top ten supply around 6.7% of the sample. The sample comprised PBMCs or T cells enriched from blood (not recorded which). Receptors were obtained from a woman aged 45 to 65 who had recovered from COVID-19.

In DNA form, the CDR3 reads TGTGCCAGTAGTATTCCACTTAGCAATCAGCCCCAGCATTTT. This codes for CASSIPLSNQPQHF. The rearrangement links TRBV19 to TRBJ1-5; D is uncertain. Germline V lookup: CDR1 LNHDA, CDR2 SQIVND (reference sequence). CDR3 length equals 14 residues. Trimming left V 3 bases short and J 0 bases short, with 6 bases between.

V gene TRBV7-3 combines with J gene TRBJ2-1, with 11 nucleotides matching TRBD2. In germline, CDR1 is SGHTA, CDR2 FQGTGA. V was pared by 5 bases and J by 7 bases, with 7 bases of the junction left unmatched. This CDR3 contains 15 residues. Here the CDR3 DNA reads TGTGCCAGCAGCCCCATAGCGGGGGGGCGTAATGAGCAGTTCTTC. Its translation is CASSPIAGGRNEQFF. The full variable domain, in which reference TRBV7-3 and TRBJ2-1 provide the parts outside the CDR3, is GAGVSQTPSNKVTEKGKYVELRCDPISGHTALYWYRQSLGQGPEFLIYFQGTGAADDSGLPNDRFFAVRPEGSVSTLKIQRTERGDSAVYLCASSPIAGGRNEQFFGPGTRLTVL.

CDR3 sequence reads: CASSPQGGEKLFF. The CDR3 DNA reads as TGTGCCAGCTCCCCGCAGGGAGGCGAAAAACTGTTTTTT. The chain has TRBV18 and TRBJ1-4, with D possibly matching TRBD1 (5 bases). This CDR3 spans 13 amino acids. Trimming left V 6 bases short and J 8 bases short, with 13 bases between. Germline V gives CDR1 KGHSH, CDR2 LQKENI. Variable domain in full (rest from reference TRBV18 and TRBJ1-4): NAGVMQNPRHLVRRRGQEARLRCSPMKGHSHVYWYRQLPEEGLKFMVYLQKENIIDESGMPKERFSAEFPKEGPSILRIQQVVRGDSAAYFCASSPQGGEKLFFGSGTQLSVL.

The V gene is TRBV7-2, the J gene TRBJ2-7; TRBD2 is a possible D gene (6 bases). The CDR3 covers 13 residues. V lost 11 bases, J lost 3 bases, and 17 bases lay in between. Germline V CDR1 and CDR2: SGHTA, FQGNSA. CDR3 in DNA: TGTGCCCTTAGGAGACCGGGGGTCTACGAGCAGTACTTC. Protein product: CALRRPGVYEQYF. Variable domain in full (rest from reference TRBV7-2 and TRBJ2-7): GAGVSQSPSNKVTEKGKDVELRCDPISGHTALYWYRQSLGQGLEFLIYFQGNSAPDKSGLPSDRFSAERTGGSVSTLTIQRTQQEDSAVYLCALRRPGVYEQYFGPGTRLTVT.

Written as DNA, the CDR3 is TGTGCCAGCAGCTTGGTTCAGGCGACCTACGAGCAGTACTTC. Protein sequence: CASSLVQATYEQYF. V usage is TRBV5-6 and J usage is TRBJ2-7; D is undetermined. Germline CDR1 and CDR2: SGHDT and YYEEEE. V was pared by 0 bases and J by 2 bases, with 9 bases between. The CDR3 runs to 14 residues.

V gene TRBV4-2 combines with J gene TRBJ2-1; TRBD2 matches 14 bases. Germline CDR1 is LGHNA and CDR2 is YNFKEQ. The junction had 17 bases not matched to a gene; V was cut back by 0 bases and J by 7 bases. This CDR3 contains 21 residues. The chain's CDR3 is CASSQDSRLAGGPSRANEQFF. The CDR3 region has the DNA TGTGCCAGCAGCCAAGATAGTCGACTAGCGGGGGGGCCATCGAGGGCGAATGAGCAGTTCTTC.

CDR3 loop: CASSSNGGATYNEQFF. The CDR3, as DNA: TGTGCCAGCAGCTCAAACGGGGGGGCGACCTACAATGAGCAGTTCTTC. The chain is built from TRBV5-4 and TRBJ2-1; 8 positions agree with TRBD2. The germline CDR1 and CDR2 sequences are SGHNT and YYREEE (reference sequence). With 3 bases clipped from V and 2 bases from J, the junction kept 7 bases outside the gene matches. This CDR3 contains 16 residues.

In DNA, the CDR3 is TGTGCCAGTAGTATAGGAGACAGGACTGGCGGTGGCTACACCTTC. This sequence encodes CASSIGDRTGGGYTF. The chain employs TRBV19 and TRBJ1-2, with a tentative D call TRBD1 (6 bases). The germline V gene has CDR1 LNHDA and CDR2 SQIVND (reference sequence). The CDR3 runs 15 residues. Trimming took 1 base from V and 7 from J, leaving 16 bases between them.

The chain combines TRBV11-2 with TRBJ1-1; TRBD1 is a possible D gene (6 bases). V shed 2 bases and J shed 5 bases, with 12 bases lying between them. Germline CDR1 SGHAT, CDR2 FQNNGV. The CDR3 totals 14 residues. CDR3 residues: CASSLNQGITEAFF. CDR3 bases: TGTGCCAGCAGCTTAAACCAGGGGATAACTGAAGCTTTCTTT.

This chain connects TRBV5-1 to TRBJ2-7; 8 positions agree with TRBD2. The CDR3 runs 15 residues. The junction had 4 bases not matched to a gene; V was cut back by 0 bases and J by 2 bases. Germline-derived CDR1 and CDR2 are SGHRS and YFSETQ. CDR3 loop: CASSLGSGGAYEQYF. The CDR3 region has the DNA TGCGCCAGCAGCTTGGGGTCCGGGGGGGCCTACGAGCAGTACTTC. Combining the CDR3 with reference TRBV5-1 and TRBJ2-7 gives the whole variable domain KAGVTQTPRYLIKTRGQQVTLSCSPISGHRSVSWYQQTPGQGLQFLFEYFSETQRNKGNFPGRFSGRQFSNSRSEMNVSTLELGDSALYLCASSLGSGGAYEQYFGPGTRLTVT.

The genes are TRBV19 and TRBJ2-2; D may be TRBD1 (6 bases). CDR1 is LNHDA and CDR2 is SQIVND in the germline V gene (reference sequence). The CDR3 has 18 residues. Trimming removed 3 bases from V and 1 base from J, with 18 bases in between. CDR3 nucleotides: TGTGCCAGTAGTATGGTCGGCAGGGGAGTGGTGAACACCGGGGAGCTGTTTTTT. It is translated as CASSMVGRGVVNTGELFF.

The V call is TRBV9, the J call TRBJ2-7; D perhaps matches TRBD2 (7 bases). The CDR3 sequence is 15 residues long. Germline V gives CDR1 SGDLS, CDR2 YYNGEE. V was pared by 3 bases and J by 2 bases, with 15 bases between. CDR3 bases: TGTGCCAGCAGCGCTGGGGGGGGGCAGACCTACGAGCAGTACTTC. Translated, it gives CASSAGGGQTYEQYF.

This chain uses TRBV7-2 with TRBJ2-3; 8 nucleotides match TRBD2. Germline lookup yields CDR1 SGHTA and CDR2 FQGNSA. The CDR3 runs 14 residues. The J segment lost 4 bases and the V segment lost 8 bases, leaving 8 bases of the junction unmatched. The CDR3 loop is CASPGGGLADTQYF. As DNA, the CDR3 is TGTGCCAGCCCGGGGGGGGGCTTAGCAGATACGCAGTATTTT.

The chain has TRBV7-2 and TRBJ2-1; TRBD2 might be the D (6 bases). Germline CDR1 reads SGHTA; CDR2 reads FQGNSA. V lost 4 bases to trimming and J lost 4 bases, with 23 bases between them. The CDR3 is made up of 18 amino acids. DNA for the CDR3: TGTGCCAGCAGCTCCACTGCCGCGGGGTCATCCGGGTACAATGAGCAGTTCTTC. This codes for CASSSTAAGSSGYNEQFF.

This sequence joins TRBV5-6 and TRBJ1-4; D ambiguous. V lost 5 bases and J lost 3, with 11 bases in between. This CDR3 is built from 14 residues. Germline CDR1 and CDR2: SGHDT and YYEEEE. CDR3 coding DNA: TGTGCCAGCAGGTCCACCCTATCTAATGAAAAACTGTTTTTT. As protein: CASRSTLSNEKLFF.

The chain couples TRBV27 to TRBJ2-1; 10 nucleotides line up with TRBD1. With V trimmed by 2 bases and J by 1 base, 14 bases remained unmatched. CDR1 is MNHEY and CDR2 is SMNVEV in the germline V gene (reference sequence). There are 20 residues in the CDR3. The CDR3 DNA reads as TGTGCCAGCAGTTTAGTTGGTTGGACAGGGGGTCGTCGGTCCTACAATGAGCAGTTCTTC. It codes for CASSLVGWTGGRRSYNEQFF.

The chain recombines TRBV6-2 or TRBV6-3 with TRBJ2-7; the D gene is possibly TRBD2 (6 bases). V was clipped by 0 bases and J by 2 bases, with 11 bases between them. The CDR3 is 15 amino acids. Looked up from germline, CDR1 is MNHEY and CDR2 is SVGEGT. The CDR3 DNA reads TGTGCCAGCAGTTACTCCGCTAGCGCCGCCTACGAGCAGTACTTC. It specifies CASSYSASAAYEQYF.

This sequence joins TRBV2 and TRBJ1-1, with 8 nucleotides matching TRBD1. This CDR3 has 14 amino acids. J was trimmed by 2 bases and V by 8 bases; bases with no gene match: 7. Germline CDR1 reads SNHLY; CDR2 reads FYNNEI. The CDR3 is CASGGQGANTEAFF. The CDR3 DNA follows: TGTGCCAGCGGAGGACAGGGTGCAAACACTGAAGCTTTCTTT.

This chain uses TRBV2 with TRBJ2-1; 11 positions agree with TRBD2. Germline values: CDR1 SNHLY, CDR2 FYNNEI. The CDR3 has 15 residues. The V segment lost 6 bases and the J segment 3 bases; nucleotides outside the gene matches: 4. The CDR3: CASRRGTSGYNEQFF. CDR3 nucleotide sequence: TGTGCCAGCAGGAGGGGGACTAGCGGCTACAATGAGCAGTTCTTC.

The rearrangement links TRBV7-2 to TRBJ2-5; D remains unclear. The germline gives CDR1 SGHTA, CDR2 FQGNSA. The CDR3 runs 12 residues. V shed 9 bases and J shed 5 bases, with 13 bases lying between them. The CDR3 coding sequence is TGTGCCAGTCAACTGCCCCCGGAGACCCAGTACTTC. Protein product: CASQLPPETQYF.

The CDR3 region has the DNA TGTGCCAGCAGCCAAACGGGGTACTCCTACGAGCAGTACTTC. This sequence encodes CASSQTGYSYEQYF. The chain joins TRBV14 to TRBJ2-7; perhaps TRBD2 as D (5 bases). Between the trimmed V and J ends, which lost 2 bases and 0 bases, there was a span of 8 bases. This CDR3 is built from 14 residues. Germline V gene data show CDR1 as SGHDN and CDR2 as FVKESK. Full variable domain (outside the CDR3, taken from reference TRBV14 and TRBJ2-7): EAGVTQFPSHSVIEKGQTVTLRCDPISGHDNLYWYRRVMGKEIKFLLHFVKESKQDESGMPNNRFLAERTGGTYSTLKVQPAELEDSGVYFCASSQTGYSYEQYFGPGTRLTVT.

The gene calls are TRBV19 and TRBJ2-5, with D perhaps TRBD1 (6 bases). The CDR3 totals 13 residues. Trimming removed 8 bases at V and 4 bases at J, with 14 bases between. Germline V lookup: CDR1 LNHDA, CDR2 SQIVND (reference sequence). This chain's CDR3 is CASQAGEGETQYF. CDR3 nucleotides: TGTGCCAGTCAAGCAGGGGAAGGAGAGACCCAGTACTTC.

The chain is built from TRBV7-2 and TRBJ2-6; 8 bases line up with TRBD1. V shed 6 bases, J shed 4 bases, and the junction held 5 bases outside the gene matches. Germline V gene sequence: CDR1 SGHTA, CDR2 FQGNSA. The CDR3 covers 15 residues. CDR3 DNA sequence: TGTGCCAGCAGACCCCAGGGGGCAGGGGCCAACGTCCTGACTTTC. Translation gives CASRPQGAGANVLTF.

The chain recombines TRBV19 with TRBJ2-1; TRBD1 might be the D (6 bases). CDR3 length: 15 residues. Germline CDR1 reads LNHDA; CDR2 reads SQIVND (reference sequence). Trimming took off 6 bases at V and 0 bases at J, with 12 bases between the two ends. In DNA form, the CDR3 reads TGTGCCAGTAGGCCTCAGGGGAGCTCCTACAATGAGCAGTTCTTC. Encoded protein: CASRPQGSSYNEQFF.